This passage covers 17 T cell receptor beta chains from one sample sequenced in a study of blood T cell repertoires in COVID-19. Sequencing was performed with immunoSEQ multiplex PCR; in TCRdb, only in-frame clones are kept and a portion is missing. The data contain 300,000 to 400,000 clones, 80% to 90% of them singletons. Sequencing input: PBMCs or T cells enriched from blood (not recorded which). The origin of the receptors is a man aged 18 to 29 who had recovered from COVID-19.

This clone was seen only a few times. V gene TRBV3-1 (or the pseudogene TRBV3-2) combines with J gene TRBJ1-5; D is unclear. Trimming took off 0 bases at V and 11 bases at J, with 11 bases between the two ends. The CDR3 runs to 13 residues. The germline CDR1 and CDR2 sequences are LGHDT and YNNKEL (reference sequence). The DNA of the CDR3 is TGTGCCAGCAGCCAAGATACGCAATCAGCCCAGCATTTT. Translating it yields CASSQDTQSAQHF.

The V and J genes are TRBV15 and TRBJ1-2; D is possibly TRBD1 (6 bases). This CDR3 is built from 17 residues. Germline V gene sequence: CDR1 LNHNV, CDR2 YYDKDF (reference sequence). The V gene lost 0 bases and the J gene lost 3 bases, with 17 bases spanning the gap. CDR3 DNA: TGTGCCACCAGCAGAGATTCCAACAGGGCTGAGGACTATGGCTACACCTTC. This sequence encodes CATSRDSNRAEDYGYTF.

The chain carries TRBV28 and TRBJ1-5; perhaps TRBD1 as D (6 bases). The CDR3 has 11 amino acids. Germline assignment: CDR1 MDHEN and CDR2 SYDVKM. V was cut by 2 bases and J by 11 bases, with 7 bases left in between. The CDR3 sequence is CASSLQGTQHF. In nucleotides, the CDR3 is TGTGCCAGCAGTTTACAGGGGACCCAGCATTTT.

CDR3 sequence (DNA): TGTGCCAGCAGCCAAGGGAGACAGATCGCGAACACCGGGGAGCTGTTTTTT. It specifies CASSQGRQIANTGELFF. The V gene is TRBV14, the J gene TRBJ2-2; a possible D gene is TRBD1 (5 bases). The CDR3 has 17 amino acids. Trimming removed 1 base at V and 0 bases at J, with 12 bases between. From germline, CDR1 is SGHDN and CDR2 FVKESK.

The gene calls are TRBV6-5 and TRBJ1-5, with TRBD1 as a possible D gene (6 bases). This CDR3 has 14 residues. Deletions cut 6 bases from V and 6 bases from J, with 15 bases between. CDR1 is MNHEY, CDR2 SVGAGI, per germline. CDR3 protein: CASRSTTGFQPQHF. DNA for the CDR3: TGTGCCAGCAGGTCCACCACAGGGTTTCAGCCCCAGCATTTT.

The chain carries TRBV7-3 and TRBJ2-3; 9 bases match TRBD2. Per germline, CDR1 SGHTA and CDR2 FQGTGA. The CDR3 loop spans 16 amino acids. V lost 1 base to trimming and J lost 4 bases; unmatched junction nucleotides: 6. CDR3 coding DNA: TGTGCCAGCAGCTTAAGTCCCCTAGCGGGGCCAGATACGCAGTATTTT. The encoded protein is CASSLSPLAGPDTQYF.

The V and J genes are TRBV27 and TRBJ2-7; 7 bases line up with TRBD1. The trim removed 3 bases at V and 3 bases at J, leaving 8 bases unmatched. The germline V gene has CDR1 MNHEY and CDR2 SMNVEV (reference sequence). The CDR3 sequence is 15 residues long. For the CDR3, the DNA is TGTGCCAGCAGTTTTATCCTGGGACAGAGCTACGAGCAGTACTTC. Residues: CASSFILGQSYEQYF.

V usage is TRBV7-2 and J usage is TRBJ2-3; 13 bases align to TRBD2. The length of the CDR3 is 15 residues. CDR1 is SGHTA, CDR2 FQGNSA, per germline. V dropped 6 bases and J dropped 5; count of bases not matched to a gene: 5. This CDR3 is CASRKRLAGGDTQYF. The CDR3 DNA follows: TGTGCCAGCAGGAAAAGACTAGCGGGAGGAGATACGCAGTATTTT.

The gene calls are TRBV28 and TRBJ2-7; D ambiguous. The CDR3 extends over 13 amino acids. Trimming took 5 bases from V and 3 from J, leaving 11 bases between them. The germline gives CDR1 MDHEN, CDR2 SYDVKM. CDR3 residues: CASSPPPYYEQYF. In DNA, the CDR3 is TGTGCCAGCAGTCCCCCCCCCTACTACGAGCAGTACTTC. Full variable domain (outside the CDR3, taken from reference TRBV28 and TRBJ2-7): DVKVTQSSRYLVKRTGEKVFLECVQDMDHENMFWYRQDPGLGLRLIYFSYDVKMKEKGDIPEGYSVSREKKERFSLILESASTNQTSMYLCASSPPPYYEQYFGPGTRLTVT.

The chain links TRBV7-9 to TRBJ1-4, with D uncertain. V dropped 3 bases and J dropped 2 bases, with 10 bases sitting between them. Germline loops: CDR1 SEHNR, CDR2 FQNEAQ (reference sequence). The CDR3 is 15 amino acids. Written as DNA, the CDR3 is TGTGCCAGCAGCTTCCCCATTAGCACTAATGAAAAACTGTTTTTT. It translates to CASSFPISTNEKLFF. The full variable domain, completed using reference TRBV7-9 and TRBJ1-4, is DTGVSQNPRHKITKRGQNVTFRCDPISEHNRLYWYRQTLGQGPEFLTYFQNEAQLEKSRLLSDRFSAERPKGSFSTLEIQRTEQGDSAMYLCASSFPISTNEKLFFGSGTQLSVL.

The chain has TRBV19 and TRBJ1-4; D gene unclear. The germline V gene has CDR1 LNHDA and CDR2 SQIVND (reference sequence). The CDR3 sequence is 14 residues long. V was pared by 5 bases and J by 2 bases, with 9 bases between. CDR3 nucleotides: TGTGCCAGTAGTGGTCGAGGGACTAATGAAAAACTGTTTTTT. Protein product: CASSGRGTNEKLFF.

J is TRBJ2-5 and V is TRBV7-6; 9 nucleotides agree with TRBD2. J gave up 1 base and V 2 bases, and 5 bases lay outside the gene matches. Germline CDR1 reads SGHVS; CDR2 reads FNYEAQ. The CDR3 runs 16 residues. The CDR3 loop reads CASSLRETSGQETQYF. For the CDR3, the DNA is TGTGCCAGCAGCTTAAGGGAGACTAGCGGCCAAGAGACCCAGTACTTC.

V gene TRBV7-2 combines with J gene TRBJ1-5, with D possibly matching TRBD1 (6 bases). CDR3 length equals 14 residues. V was cut by 6 bases and J by 4 bases, with 13 bases left in between. Germline lookup yields CDR1 SGHTA and CDR2 FQGNSA. CDR3 amino acids: CASSPGQINQPQHF. The DNA for the CDR3 is TGTGCCAGCAGTCCGGGACAAATTAATCAGCCCCAGCATTTT.

This sequence joins TRBV11-2 and TRBJ1-2; no definite D call. Germline lookup yields CDR1 SGHAT and CDR2 FQNNGV. This CDR3 spans 14 amino acids. Trimming took 5 bases from V and 8 from J, leaving 18 bases between them. The CDR3 protein is CASSTVGGLRGYTF. CDR3 nucleotide sequence: TGTGCCAGCAGCACTGTAGGCGGGTTGAGAGGCTACACCTTC. The full variable domain, completed using reference TRBV11-2 and TRBJ1-2, is EAGVAQSPRYKIIEKRQSVAFWCNPISGHATLYWYQQILGQGPKLLIQFQNNGVVDDSQLPKDRFSAERLKGVDSTLKIQPAKLEDSAVYLCASSTVGGLRGYTFGSGTRLTVV.

The J gene is TRBJ2-5, the V gene TRBV2; 8 bases align to TRBD1. Per the germline V gene, CDR1 is SNHLY and CDR2 is FYNNEI. Trimming at V came to 0 bases and at J to 6 bases, leaving 6 bases not matched to a gene. CDR3 length equals 15 residues. CDR3: CASSEAWTGLKTQYF. DNA of the CDR3: TGTGCCAGCAGTGAAGCCTGGACAGGGTTAAAGACCCAGTACTTC.

The chain employs TRBV29-1 and TRBJ1-1, with D unclear. CDR1 and CDR2 from the germline V gene are SQVTM and ANQGSEA. V shed 3 bases and J shed 0 bases, with 11 bases lying between them. This CDR3 is 14 amino acids long. The CDR3 sequence is CSVERVLMNTEAFF. The CDR3 bases are TGCAGCGTTGAGAGGGTACTTATGAACACTGAAGCTTTCTTT.

The chain combines TRBV7-2 with TRBJ2-7; 10 bases fit TRBD2. The germline CDR1 and CDR2 sequences are SGHTA and FQGNSA. The junction had 11 bases not matched to a gene; V was cut back by 2 bases and J by 1 base. The CDR3 loop spans 18 amino acids. The DNA of the CDR3 is TGTGCCAGCAGCTTACTCGCGGCCGGACTAGCGGTTTCCTACGAGCAGTACTTC. Translating it yields CASSLLAAGLAVSYEQYF.